The rows below give T cell receptor beta chains drawn from one sample of a study of blood T cell repertoires in COVID-19. The method was immunoSEQ multiplex PCR; TCRdb's version includes in-frame clones alone and lacks a portion of them. The sample includes 250,000 or so clones, roughly 87% of them seen just once. The sequenced sample was PBMCs or T cells enriched from blood (not recorded which). The receptors were gathered from a woman aged 25 to 39 with acute COVID-19. The CDR3 runs from the conserved cysteine through the conserved F or W. The D gene is left open where the match is weak. Size is omitted from some rows. Given values are once, few, many or a class for expanded clones.

J,D,length,V,size,CDR3,DNA
TRBJ1-1,NA,16,TRBV6-2/TRBV6-3,NA,CASSYSMADLNTEAFF,TGTGCCAGCAGTTACTCAATGGCGGATCTGAACACTGAAGCTTTCTTT
TRBJ2-7,NA,10,TRBV6-4,NA,CASTFYEQYF,TGTGCCAGCACCTTCTACGAGCAGTACTTC
TRBJ1-2,TRBD1,14,TRBV5-1,NA,CASRSPGQGFDYTF,TGCGCCAGCAGGTCACCGGGACAGGGCTTCGACTACACCTTC
TRBJ2-7,NA,13,TRBV7-2,NA,CASSSRGGYEQYF,TGTGCCAGCAGCTCCCGGGGTGGCTACGAGCAGTACTTC
TRBJ1-6,NA,16,TRBV5-5,NA,CASSFYMGRGNSPLHF,TGTGCCAGCAGCTTTTACATGGGCCGTGGTAATTCACCCCTCCACTTT
TRBJ1-1,NA,14,TRBV6-5,once,CASSYTQGNTEAFF,TGTGCCAGCAGTTACACACAGGGGAACACTGAAGCTTTCTTT
TRBJ1-1,NA,15,TRBV7-9,NA,CASSLVWGGNTEAFF,TGTGCCAGCAGCTTAGTTTGGGGGGGAAACACTGAAGCTTTCTTT
TRBJ2-7,TRBD1,14,TRBV29-1,once,CSVNSGTGTDEQYF,TGCAGCGTCAACTCCGGGACAGGGACTGACGAGCAGTACTTC
TRBJ1-2,TRBD1,15,TRBV3-1/TRBV3-2,few,CASSQDPDRDDGYTF,TGTGCCAGCAGCCAAGACCCCGACAGGGACGATGGCTACACCTTC
TRBJ2-1,NA,12,TRBV12-3/TRBV12-4,NA,CASSSGFNEQFF,TGTGCCAGCAGTTCAGGGTTCAATGAGCAGTTCTTC
TRBJ2-3,TRBD1,16,TRBV24-1,NA,CATSEGQGHFSDTQYF,TGTGCCACCAGTGAGGGACAGGGGCACTTCTCAGATACGCAGTATTTT
TRBJ1-2,TRBD1,13,TRBV10-3,NA,CAISETGGYGYTF,TGTGCCATCAGTGAGACAGGGGGCTATGGCTACACCTTC
TRBJ1-2,NA,15,TRBV9,NA,CASSVGQPKGDGYTF,TGTGCCAGCAGCGTAGGGCAGCCCAAAGGGGATGGCTACACCTTC
TRBJ1-1,TRBD1,15,TRBV6-6,NA,CASSTPGQGYTEAFF,TGTGCCAGCAGTACACCGGGACAGGGGTACACTGAAGCTTTCTTT
TRBJ1-1,NA,15,TRBV4-3,NA,CASSQSGLMNTEAFF,TGCGCCAGCAGCCAATCGGGACTGATGAACACTGAAGCTTTCTTT
TRBJ1-4,NA,13,TRBV7-8,NA,CASRPSGGEKLFF,TGTGCCAGCAGGCCCTCAGGCGGGGAAAAACTGTTTTTT
TRBJ1-6,NA,13,TRBV6-6,NA,CACARSYNSPLHF,TGTGCCTGCGCCCGTTCCTATAATTCACCCCTCCACTTT
TRBJ1-1,NA,16,TRBV27,NA,CASSMSKRRWNTEAFF,TGTGCCAGCAGTATGTCTAAGCGAAGATGGAACACTGAAGCTTTCTTT
TRBJ2-4,NA,18,TRBV5-6,NA,CASSFLTGSWVAKNIQYF,TGTGCCAGCAGCTTCCTAACAGGGAGTTGGGTAGCCAAAAACATTCAGTACTTC
TRBJ1-5,NA,14,TRBV19,NA,CASEDSWRQQPQHF,TGTGCCAGTGAGGATAGTTGGCGGCAACAGCCCCAGCATTTT
TRBJ1-3,NA,18,TRBV7-9,NA,CASSLAPLRISSGNTIYF,TGTGCCAGCAGCTTAGCGCCCCTAAGAATTAGCTCTGGAAACACCATATATTTT
TRBJ1-5,TRBD1,13,TRBV27,NA,CASSAETGLSQHF,TGTGCCAGCAGTGCCGAGACAGGGTTGTCCCAGCATTTT
TRBJ2-5,NA,16,TRBV10-3,NA,CAISGISGPLQETQYF,TGTGCCATCAGTGGGATTAGCGGACCACTCCAAGAGACCCAGTACTTC
TRBJ1-1,TRBD1,12,TRBV29-1,NA,CSVRDRASEAFF,TGCAGCGTTCGGGACAGGGCCTCTGAAGCTTTCTTT
TRBJ1-1,NA,13,TRBV29-1,few,CSVLQLMNTEAFF,TGCAGCGTTCTACAGCTGATGAACACTGAAGCTTTCTTT
TRBJ2-1,TRBD2,13,TRBV5-1,NA,CANGLGVFLGQFF,TGCGCCAACGGACTAGGGGTTTTTCTTGGGCAGTTCTTC
TRBJ1-5,NA,15,TRBV10-2,once,CASTEAAEGNQPQHF,TGCGCCAGCACTGAGGCCGCCGAGGGCAATCAGCCCCAGCATTTT
TRBJ2-2,TRBD2,15,TRBV19,NA,CASISLAGGTGELFF,TGTGCCAGTATTAGTCTAGCGGGGGGTACCGGGGAGCTGTTTTTT
TRBJ1-2,TRBD1,16,TRBV4-3,few,CASSQATNQGARGYTF,TGCGCCAGCAGCCAAGCTACGAACCAGGGGGCGAGGGGCTACACCTTC
TRBJ1-5,NA,14,TRBV12-5,NA,CASGPDRYNQPQHF,TGTGCTAGTGGTCCAGACAGGTACAATCAGCCCCAGCATTTT
TRBJ2-7,TRBD1,15,TRBV27,NA,CASSRAGDSSYEQYF,TGTGCCAGCAGCCGTGCCGGGGACAGCTCCTACGAGCAGTACTTC
TRBJ1-2,TRBD1,15,TRBV3-1/TRBV3-2,NA,CASSPGTGRYYGYTF,TGTGCCAGCAGCCCGGGGACAGGGAGGTACTATGGCTACACCTTC
TRBJ1-1,NA,14,TRBV7-2,NA,CASSWGRTNTEAFF,TGTGCCAGCAGCTGGGGGCGAACCAACACTGAAGCTTTCTTT
TRBJ1-6,NA,15,TRBV6-5,once,CASRTYRDNNSPLHF,TGTGCCAGCAGAACTTACCGGGACAATAATTCACCCCTCCACTTT
TRBJ1-5,TRBD1,14,TRBV6-2/TRBV6-3,once,CASSFTGARQPQHF,TGTGCCAGCAGCTTTACAGGGGCAAGGCAGCCCCAGCATTTT
TRBJ1-5,NA,12,TRBV30,NA,CAWSVDWRTQHF,TGTGCCTGGAGTGTAGACTGGAGGACCCAGCATTTT
TRBJ2-5,TRBD2,16,TRBV7-2,NA,CASSFSGLAGGPSQYF,TGTGCCAGCAGCTTCTCGGGACTAGCGGGGGGCCCATCCCAGTACTTC
TRBJ2-2,TRBD2,18,TRBV7-9,few,CASSLGTSGVENTGELFF,TGTGCCAGCAGCTTAGGAACTAGCGGGGTGGAAAACACCGGGGAGCTGTTTTTT
TRBJ1-1,TRBD1,12,TRBV30,NA,CAFTGGMTEAFF,TGTGCCTTCACAGGGGGCATGACTGAAGCTTTCTTT
TRBJ1-1,NA,15,TRBV11-2,NA,CASSLLNRENTEAFF,TGTGCCAGCAGCTTACTAAACAGGGAAAACACTGAAGCTTTCTTT
TRBJ1-5,TRBD1,14,TRBV10-3,few,CAISPGQGNQPQHF,TGTGCCATCAGCCCGGGACAGGGAAATCAGCCCCAGCATTTT
TRBJ2-2,TRBD1,16,TRBV7-8,NA,CASGTGAAANTGELFF,TGTGCCAGCGGCACAGGGGCCGCCGCGAACACCGGGGAGCTGTTTTTT
TRBJ2-2,NA,16,TRBV24-1,NA,CATSEGGAGNTGELFF,TGTGCCACCAGTGAAGGGGGGGCAGGGAACACCGGGGAGCTGTTTTTT
TRBJ1-3,TRBD1,13,TRBV30,NA,CAWSTGGRNTIYF,TGTGCCTGGTCGACAGGGGGCAGAAACACCATATATTTT
TRBJ1-5,NA,14,TRBV5-1,NA,CASSLEGDDQPQHF,TGCGCCAGCAGCTTGGAAGGGGATGATCAGCCCCAGCATTTT